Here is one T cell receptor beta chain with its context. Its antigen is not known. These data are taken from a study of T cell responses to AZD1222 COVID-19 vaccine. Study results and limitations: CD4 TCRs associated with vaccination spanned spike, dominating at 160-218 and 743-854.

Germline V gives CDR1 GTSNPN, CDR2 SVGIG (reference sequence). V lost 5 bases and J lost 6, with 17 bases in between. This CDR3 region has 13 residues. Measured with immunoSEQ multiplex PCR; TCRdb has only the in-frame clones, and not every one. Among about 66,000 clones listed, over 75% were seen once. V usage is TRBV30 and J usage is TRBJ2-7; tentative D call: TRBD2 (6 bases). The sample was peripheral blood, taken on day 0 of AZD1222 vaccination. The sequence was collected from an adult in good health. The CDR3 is CAWGTGDGVEQYF. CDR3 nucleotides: TGTGCCTGGGGGACGGGGGATGGGGTCGAGCAGTACTTC.